The rows below give T cell receptor beta chains drawn from one sample of a study of cytomegalovirus exposure and HLA in healthy donors. Repertoires were generated with immunoSEQ multiplex PCR, while TCRdb's copy carries only in-frame clones and drops some. The sample shows about 130,000 clones, more than 8% of them seen only once. Input material: PBMCs. These receptors all stem from a man aged 35 to 55 in good health and CMV-seronegative. CDR3s include the opening cysteine and the closing phenylalanine or tryptophan. Clone size is given for some rows only: seen once, a few or many times, or a class if the clone is expanded.

clone_size v_call cdr3_aa
. TRBV7-3 CASSLSLNTEAFF
. TRBV9 CASSVEVAGWDEQFF
. TRBV10-1 CASSESRDTEAFF
. TRBV14 CASSHSARQGSSPLHF
. TRBV10-3 CAIMGEGNSPLPF
few TRBV15 CATSRDTGGYGYTF
. TRBV10-3 CAISESSSPEQFF
. TRBV4-1 CASSQDRALVDYGYTF
. TRBV4-1 CASSRDRGQGYEQYF
. TRBV5-6 CASSLGTSANEQFF
. TRBV15 CATSLDSPYEQYF